The clone carrying this T cell receptor beta chain was counted between two and nine times. No antigen is known for it. This CDR3 comprises 15 residues. The germline V gene encodes CDR1 KGHSH and CDR2 LQKENI. The V and J ends lost 2 bases and 0 bases respectively, with 7 bases between them. TCRdb reprocessed the reads via MiXCR and lists one record per CDR3 protein. Seen here are about half a million distinct CDR3 sequences, more than 30% observed once, and the top ten hold roughly a sixth. This entry is derived from a study of T cell repertoires in cytomegalovirus infection. Study overall: It can be stated that public TCR beta signatures indicated CMV infection as well as a matching HLA type.

Study conclusions and caveats: Carriage of CMV together with the relevant HLA was identifiable through cumulative public TCR beta family frequency. CMV-specific HLA-C-restricted TCR beta clonotypes dominated the ex vivo response.

The source was cultured PBMCs, collected from culture after CMV antigen stimulation. The chain couples TRBV18 to TRBJ1-4; D remains ambiguous. This sequence was found in a human donor in good health (CMV status not recorded). Some clones in this sample may be carry-over from other donors' samples. The CDR3 reads CASSPRFATNEKLFF. The CDR3 nucleotides read TGTGCCAGCTCACCAAGATTTGCAACTAATGAAAAACTGTTTTTT.